This T cell receptor (beta chain) is drawn from a study of T-cell reconstitution after alpha-beta-depleted transplantation in children. Unique molecular identifiers were used in preparing the TCRbeta library. TCRdb re-derived calls from the PCR reads in MiXCR, one entry per CDR3 protein. Here the sample spans fewer than 550,000 distinct CDR3 sequences, about 10% being singletons. Trimming took off 5 bases at V and 2 bases at J, with 31 bases between the two ends. Germline-derived CDR1 and CDR2 are PRHDT and FYEKMQ (reference sequence). The CDR3 is 21 amino acids. This clonotype was sampled from a female patient aged 2-15 years who had a stem cell transplant for aplastic anemia, so the T cells may come from the graft donor. This specimen consisted of PBMCs, mostly from graft donor cells, obtained 180 days after TCRalphabeta/CD19-depleted stem cell transplant. The chain links TRBV13 to TRBJ2-1; TRBD1 might be the D (6 bases). This chain's CDR3 is CASSPQYELGARQGAYNEQFF. CDR3 nucleotide sequence: TGTGCCAGCAGCCCTCAATATGAATTGGGGGCTAGGCAGGGCGCCTACAATGAGCAGTTCTTC.